A single sample is the source of the 20 T cell receptor beta chains below, sequenced in a study of cytomegalovirus exposure and HLA in healthy donors. Researchers ran the PCR with 60 Vbeta and 13 Jbeta primers. Profiling relied on immunoSEQ multiplex PCR, and the TCRdb table lists in-frame clones only, not all of them. The data show some 72,000 clones, and the top ten clones hold about 4.6%. The specimen was PBMCs. The receptors stem from a young man in good health and CMV-seronegative.

The chain couples TRBV5-1 to TRBJ2-7; D unclear. This CDR3 region has 14 residues. CDR1 is SGHRS, CDR2 YFSETQ, per germline. Trimming cost V 4 bases and J 0 bases, with 11 bases left between them. The CDR3, as DNA: TGCGCCAGCAGCCCGGCCCCTAGCTCCTACGAGCAGTACTTC. Amino acids: CASSPAPSSYEQYF.

This sequence joins TRBV28 and TRBJ1-2, with 10 bases identical to TRBD1. The CDR3 length is 15 residues. Germline assignment: CDR1 MDHEN and CDR2 SYDVKM. J was trimmed by 5 bases and V by 5 bases; bases with no gene match: 8. For the CDR3, the DNA is TGTGCCAGCAGTCCCCCGGGACAGGGGTTTTATGGCTACACCTTC. This codes for CASSPPGQGFYGYTF.

The J gene is TRBJ1-1, the V gene TRBV5-4; TRBD1 matches at 11 bases. This CDR3 has 15 residues. V dropped 2 bases and J dropped 5; count of bases not matched to a gene: 5. Per the germline V gene, CDR1 is SGHNT and CDR2 is YYREEE (reference sequence). This CDR3 is CASSFPGQGETEAFF. For the CDR3, the DNA is TGTGCCAGCAGCTTCCCGGGACAGGGGGAAACTGAAGCTTTCTTT.

The chain employs TRBV2 and TRBJ2-1, with a weak D call TRBD2 (6 bases). Germline V gene data show CDR1 as SNHLY and CDR2 as FYNNEI. CDR3 length: 14 amino acids. The V end lost 8 bases, the J end lost 4 bases, and 15 bases lay between the germline ends. CDR3 nucleotide sequence: TGTGCCAGCCGCCAAACGGGGGTTTACAATGAGCAGTTCTTC. As protein: CASRQTGVYNEQFF.

The chain employs TRBV29-1 and TRBJ2-1; TRBD1 aligns across 7 bases. This CDR3 comprises 16 residues. Germline loops: CDR1 SQVTM, CDR2 ANQGSEA. The J segment lost 2 bases and the V segment lost 6 bases, leaving 13 bases of the junction unmatched. The DNA of the CDR3 is TGCAGCGTCCCACGTCCACAGGGGCCCGCCTACAATGAGCAGTTCTTC. Translation gives CSVPRPQGPAYNEQFF.

This chain links TRBV28 with TRBJ2-3, with D perhaps matching TRBD1 (6 bases). V lost 7 bases and J lost 2, with 13 bases in between. Germline loops: CDR1 MDHEN, CDR2 SYDVKM. The CDR3 extends over 14 amino acids. In DNA, the CDR3 is TGTGCCAGCAACCCCGGGACATACACAGATACGCAGTATTTT. This gives the protein CASNPGTYTDTQYF.

This chain joins TRBV6-5 and TRBJ1-1; 9 bases are shared with TRBD1. The V gene's germline CDR1 is MNHEY and CDR2 SVGAGI. Unmatched junction bases numbered 8, after V lost 7 bases and J lost 5 bases. The CDR3 length is 14 residues. The CDR3 loop is CASNAHRGRTEAFF. Here the CDR3 DNA reads TGTGCCAGCAACGCACACAGGGGGCGGACTGAAGCTTTCTTT.

This chain uses TRBV5-6 with TRBJ1-5; the D is unclear. Germline V gene sequence: CDR1 SGHDT, CDR2 YYEEEE. Trimming removed 0 bases at V and 2 bases at J, with 12 bases between. There are 16 residues in the CDR3. CDR3 sequence: CASSLGAGSGNQPQHF. CDR3 nucleotide sequence: TGTGCCAGCAGCTTGGGGGCCGGGAGCGGCAATCAGCCCCAGCATTTT.

The chain uses TRBV6-1 and TRBJ1-5; TRBD1 might be the D (6 bases). The CDR3 contains 17 residues. Germline V lookup: CDR1 MNHNS, CDR2 SASEGT. Trimming stripped 4 bases from V and 0 bases from J, with 16 bases between. The DNA of the CDR3 is TGTGCCAGCAGTGCGACAGGACCAGCTTATAGCAATCAGCCCCAGCATTTT. It codes for CASSATGPAYSNQPQHF.

Regarding this clone: The sample contains more than one DNA sequence encoding this CDR3. The V and J genes are TRBV15 and TRBJ1-2, with 9 positions matching TRBD1. Germline V gives CDR1 LNHNV, CDR2 YYDKDF (reference sequence). There are 15 residues in the CDR3. J was trimmed by 4 bases and V by 0 bases; bases with no gene match: 3. The CDR3 is CATSRDTGGSYGYTF. CDR3 sequence (DNA): TGTGCCACCAGCAGAGATACAGGGGGCAGCTATGGCTACACCTTC. Supplemented by reference TRBV15 and TRBJ1-2, the full variable domain reads DAMVIQNPRYQVTQFGKPVTLSCSQTLNHNVMYWYQQKSSQAPKLLFHYYDKDFNNEADTPDNFQSRRPNTSFCFLDIRSPGLGDTAMYLCATSRDTGGSYGYTFGSGTRLTVV.

This chain joins TRBV9 and TRBJ1-4; TRBD1 matches at 7 bases. The CDR3 spans 16 residues. V was pared by 0 bases and J by 4 bases, with 6 bases of the junction left unmatched. Germline assignment: CDR1 SGDLS and CDR2 YYNGEE. The CDR3 nucleotides are TGTGCCAGCAGCGTAGGACAAGACAGGGATAATGAAAAACTGTTTTTT. Protein sequence: CASSVGQDRDNEKLFF. Based on the CDR3 plus reference TRBV9 and TRBJ1-4, the full variable domain is DSGVTQTPKHLITATGQRVTLRCSPRSGDLSVYWYQQSLDQGLQFLIQYYNGEERAKGNILERFSAQQFPDLHSELNLSSLELGDSALYFCASSVGQDRDNEKLFFGSGTQLSVL.

V gene TRBV6-5 combines with J gene TRBJ2-2; the D gene is possibly TRBD2 (6 bases). V was shortened by 5 bases and J by 0 bases, with 10 bases between the two germline ends. The CDR3 totals 15 residues. CDR1 MNHEY and CDR2 SVGAGI come from the germline V gene. The chain's CDR3 is CASSTGTSNTGELFF. CDR3 nucleotide sequence: TGTGCCAGCAGTACCGGGACTTCGAACACCGGGGAGCTGTTTTTT.

The chain links TRBV7-2 to TRBJ1-2; the match to TRBD1 covers 10 bases. The CDR3 is made up of 14 amino acids. V gave up 2 bases and J gave up 7 bases; unmatched junction bases: 4. Germline CDR1 SGHTA, CDR2 FQGNSA. The CDR3 region has the DNA TGTGCCAGCAGCTTAAGGGGACAGGGGTTTGGCTACACCTTC. It is translated as CASSLRGQGFGYTF.

V is TRBV6-5 and J is TRBJ1-3, with D maybe TRBD1 (5 bases). The CDR3 is made up of 15 amino acids. V shed 8 bases and J shed 0 bases, with 14 bases lying between them. Germline assignment: CDR1 MNHEY and CDR2 SVGAGI. The CDR3 here is CASGAGGFSGNTIYF. The CDR3 nucleotides read TGTGCCAGCGGGGCCGGGGGATTCTCTGGAAACACCATATATTTT.

This chain joins TRBV4-1 and TRBJ2-5; a weak D match, TRBD2 (6 bases). The V and J ends lost 0 bases and 7 bases respectively, with 24 bases between them. The CDR3 extends over 18 amino acids. Germline V gene lookup returns CDR1 MGHRA and CDR2 YSYEKL. The CDR3 DNA reads as TGCGCCAGCAGCCAAGAAGGAGGTAAAGCGGGCCTTCTCGGGACCCAGTACTTC. Translating gives CASSQEGGKAGLLGTQYF.

The chain recombines TRBV25-1 with TRBJ1-4; perhaps TRBD1 as D (5 bases). The germline V gene encodes CDR1 MGHDK and CDR2 SYGVNS. Trimming cost V 3 bases and J 2 bases, with 10 bases left between them. The CDR3 has 15 amino acids. The CDR3 DNA reads TGTGCCAGCAGTGATCTCCGACAGACTAATGAAAAACTGTTTTTT. Protein: CASSDLRQTNEKLFF.

The rearrangement links TRBV27 to TRBJ2-3; tentative D call: TRBD1 (5 bases). The length of the CDR3 is 16 residues. The ends were cut back, 5 bases at V and 1 base at J, with 16 bases in the middle. The germline gives CDR1 MNHEY, CDR2 SMNVEV (reference sequence). CDR3 in DNA: TGTGCCAGCAGTCCGCTCAGTTTAGGGGGCACAGATACGCAGTATTTT. Encoded protein: CASSPLSLGGTDTQYF.

The rearrangement links TRBV9 to TRBJ1-1, with D tentatively TRBD1 (5 bases). Trimming left V 0 bases short and J 0 bases short, with 9 bases between. The CDR3 runs 15 residues. In germline, CDR1 is SGDLS, CDR2 YYNGEE. The CDR3 DNA reads TGTGCCAGCAGCGTAGTGACAGACATGAACACTGAAGCTTTCTTT. It is translated as CASSVVTDMNTEAFF. Combining the CDR3 with reference TRBV9 and TRBJ1-1 gives the whole variable domain DSGVTQTPKHLITATGQRVTLRCSPRSGDLSVYWYQQSLDQGLQFLIQYYNGEERAKGNILERFSAQQFPDLHSELNLSSLELGDSALYFCASSVVTDMNTEAFFGQGTRLTVV.

This chain connects TRBV19 to TRBJ2-2, with 14 nucleotides matching TRBD2. Germline V CDR1 and CDR2: LNHDA, SQIVND (reference sequence). The CDR3 sequence is 19 residues long. Trimming at V came to 7 bases and at J to 0 bases, leaving 10 bases not matched to a gene. Here the CDR3 reads CASNNGRLAGGPNTGELFF. The CDR3 DNA reads TGTGCCAGTAACAACGGGAGACTAGCGGGAGGGCCGAACACCGGGGAGCTGTTTTTT.

The chain couples TRBV4-3 to TRBJ2-7; maybe TRBD1 (6 bases). The CDR3 runs 15 residues. V was shortened by 1 base and J by 2 bases, with 12 bases between the two germline ends. Per germline, CDR1 LGHNA and CDR2 YSLEER. The CDR3 sequence is CASSQGNRAPYEQYF. Written as DNA, the CDR3 is TGCGCCAGCAGCCAAGGGAACAGGGCCCCCTACGAGCAGTACTTC.